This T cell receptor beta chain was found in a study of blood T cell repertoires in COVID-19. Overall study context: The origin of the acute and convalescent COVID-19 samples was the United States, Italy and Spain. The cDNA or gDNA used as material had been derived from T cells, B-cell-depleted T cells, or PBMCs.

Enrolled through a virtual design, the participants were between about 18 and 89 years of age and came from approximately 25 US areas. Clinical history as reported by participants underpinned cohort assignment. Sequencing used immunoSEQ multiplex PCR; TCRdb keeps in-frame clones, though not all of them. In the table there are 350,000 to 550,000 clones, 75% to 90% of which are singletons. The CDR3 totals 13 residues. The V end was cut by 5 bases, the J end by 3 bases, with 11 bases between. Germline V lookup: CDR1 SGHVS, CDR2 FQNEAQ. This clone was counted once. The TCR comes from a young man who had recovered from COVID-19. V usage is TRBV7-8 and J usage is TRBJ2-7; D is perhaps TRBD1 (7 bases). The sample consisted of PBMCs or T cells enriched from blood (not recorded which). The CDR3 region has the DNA TGTGCCAGCAGCCGGGGGACAGACTACGAGCAGTACTTC. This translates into CASSRGTDYEQYF.